This T cell receptor beta chain was retrieved from a study of shared clonotypes between healthy human individuals. Sequencing used immunoSEQ multiplex PCR; TCRdb keeps in-frame clones, though not all of them. Of more than 2 million clones in the sample, 95% were seen once. Germline V lookup: CDR1 SGHNT, CDR2 YENEEA. The CDR3 length is 14 residues. Between the trimmed V and J ends, which lost 5 bases and 4 bases, there was a span of 12 bases. This clonotype was sampled from a man between 18 and 29 years old in good health. The source material was naive CD4+ T cells sorted from blood. Subset described: CD45RA+ positively selected. The chain recombines TRBV11-3 with TRBJ2-1; weak D call: TRBD2 (6 bases). The CDR3 is CASSPGRGYNEQFF. CDR3 DNA sequence: TGTGCCAGCAGCCCCGGGCGGGGATACAATGAGCAGTTCTTC.